This TCR beta chain was documented in a study of breast tumors, draining lymph nodes, adjacent tissues. TCRdb reprocessed the multiplex PCR reads with MiXCR, giving one entry per CDR3 protein. The sample records 21,000 or so distinct CDR3 sequences, around 40% being singletons. Sequenced: breast tumor tissue. The TCR originated in a female donor with breast cancer. Some clones in this sample may be carry-over from other donors' samples.

In nucleotides, the CDR3 is TGTGCCAGTAGTTTAGGGGGGACAGGGGGATATCAGCCCCAGCATTTT. As protein: CASSLGGTGGYQPQHF. The chain uses TRBV19 and TRBJ1-5, with 11 bases matching TRBD1. This CDR3 is built from 16 residues. CDR1 and CDR2 from the germline V gene are LNHDA and SQIVND (reference sequence). J gave up 5 bases and V 5 bases, and 8 bases lay outside the gene matches.